Following are 27 T cell receptor beta chains from one sample sequenced in a study of T cells in tuberculosis (dated by TCRdb to 2016 to 2019). The library was obtained by the immunoSEQ multiplex PCR assay. TCRdb's version of the immuneACCESS table is confined to in-frame rearrangements and falls short of the full clone set. An unresolved V gene accounts for under half of the shortfall where checked; the remainder is of unknown origin. For this sample there are tens of thousands of clones; 86% appear just once. The top ten hold 5.2% of the sample. The label giving this sample's time point can be read as: new active TB diagnosis, blood taken before or within 7 days of starting treatment. Material: PBMCs, obtained at tuberculosis diagnosis. The receptors come from an adult with tuberculosis.

DNA of the CDR3: TGTGCCAGCAGCTTTTCGGGACTAGCCTACGAGCAGTACTTC. It translates to CASSFSGLAYEQYF. V and J are TRBV5-5 and TRBJ2-7, with 8 bases fitting TRBD2. CDR1 is SGHKS, CDR2 YYEKEE, per germline (reference sequence). The CDR3 has 14 amino acids. The junction had 3 bases not matched to a gene; V was cut back by 2 bases and J by 2 bases.

The chain has TRBV6-6 and TRBJ2-7; maybe TRBD2 (6 bases). The germline V and J ends were trimmed by 7 bases and 1 base, with 17 bases remaining between them. The CDR3 is made up of 15 amino acids. Per germline, CDR1 MNHNY and CDR2 SVGAGI (reference sequence). The CDR3 protein is CASTSAGGGSYEQYF. Written as DNA, the CDR3 is TGTGCCAGCACTTCTGCCGGTGGGGGGTCCTACGAGCAGTACTTC.

V gene TRBV4-2 combines with J gene TRBJ1-1, with TRBD1 as a possible D gene (5 bases). The CDR3 is made up of 15 amino acids. Trimming pared 1 base from V and 3 bases from J, leaving 12 bases between. Germline V gene sequence: CDR1 LGHNA, CDR2 YNFKEQ. The CDR3 region has the DNA TGTGCCAGCAGCCAAGTGGGGGGTGGGGACACTGAAGCTTTCTTT. Its protein is CASSQVGGGDTEAFF.

The V gene is TRBV18, the J gene TRBJ1-1; D perhaps matches TRBD1 (5 bases). Trimming took 6 bases from V and 1 from J, leaving 21 bases between them. The CDR3 is made up of 17 amino acids. Germline CDR1 KGHSH, CDR2 LQKENI. The CDR3 nucleotides read TGTGCCAGCTCTAGGGTTGCACACGGGGGAGGGAACACTGAAGCTTTCTTT. This codes for CASSRVAHGGGNTEAFF.

V is TRBV4-1 and J is TRBJ1-2; TRBD1 matches 10 bases. In germline, CDR1 is MGHRA, CDR2 YSYEKL. The CDR3 is made up of 15 amino acids. With 3 bases clipped from V and 5 bases from J, the junction kept 6 bases outside the gene matches. In DNA, the CDR3 is TGCGCCAGCAGCCAGACAGGGGGCGCGGGATATGGCTACACCTTC. Its protein product is CASSQTGGAGYGYTF.

The chain carries TRBV18 and TRBJ2-7; 9 nucleotides align to TRBD1. The CDR3 sequence is 15 residues long. V shed 5 bases, J shed 0 bases, and the junction held 5 bases outside the gene matches. Germline V CDR1 and CDR2: KGHSH, LQKENI. DNA of the CDR3: TGTGCCAGCTCATTACAGGGGGCCGGCTCCTACGAGCAGTACTTC. Translation gives CASSLQGAGSYEQYF.

The chain uses TRBV5-6 and TRBJ1-5; D perhaps matches TRBD1 (5 bases). This CDR3 is 15 amino acids long. Germline lookup yields CDR1 SGHDT and CDR2 YYEEEE. V was pared by 5 bases and J by 0 bases, with 12 bases between. This CDR3 reads CASSQGDHSNQPQHF. DNA of the CDR3: TGTGCCAGCAGTCAGGGTGACCATAGCAATCAGCCCCAGCATTTT.

There are a few counts of this clone. The chain is built from TRBV19 and TRBJ2-3; 11 bases map to TRBD2. Trimming took 10 bases from V and 0 from J; bases not matched to a gene: 9. The CDR3 contains 16 residues. The germline V gene encodes CDR1 LNHDA and CDR2 SQIVND (reference sequence). The chain's CDR3 is CATKRLAGGSTDTQYF. The CDR3 coding sequence is TGTGCCACTAAGCGGCTAGCGGGGGGCAGCACAGATACGCAGTATTTT.

The chain is built from TRBV7-8 and TRBJ1-6; TRBD1 agrees at 9 bases. V shed 5 bases, J shed 8 bases, and the junction held 4 bases outside the gene matches. The CDR3 length is 14 residues. The germline gives CDR1 SGHVS, CDR2 FQNEAQ. CDR3 nucleotide sequence: TGTGCCAGCAGCCCCGGACAGGGGTATTCACCCCTCCACTTT. This codes for CASSPGQGYSPLHF.

The chain joins TRBV6-1 to TRBJ2-2, with TRBD1 as a possible D gene (5 bases). This CDR3 comprises 16 residues. Germline values: CDR1 MNHNS, CDR2 SASEGT. Trimming shortened V by 4 bases and J by 0 bases, and 12 bases separated the two germline ends. CDR3 loop: CASSVIDRSNTGELFF. CDR3 nucleotide sequence: TGTGCCAGCAGTGTAATCGACAGATCGAACACCGGGGAGCTGTTTTTT.

The V call is TRBV5-4, the J call TRBJ1-3, with TRBD1 matching over 8 bases. The CDR3 extends over 16 amino acids. The germline CDR1 and CDR2 sequences are SGHNT and YYREEE (reference sequence). V lost 0 bases, J lost 4 bases, and 6 bases stayed unmatched. CDR3 amino acids: CASSLAGQGAGNTIYF. The CDR3, as DNA: TGTGCCAGCAGCTTGGCCGGACAGGGCGCAGGAAACACCATATATTTT.

This rearrangement joins TRBV9 to TRBJ2-7; TRBD2 matches 11 bases. With V trimmed by 3 bases and J by 3 bases, 2 bases remained unmatched. Germline assignment: CDR1 SGDLS and CDR2 YYNGEE. This CDR3 has 14 residues. CDR3 bases: TGTGCCAGCAGCGCCGGGACTAGCGGCTACGAGCAGTACTTC. It is translated as CASSAGTSGYEQYF.

The J gene is TRBJ1-5, the V gene TRBV18, with 8 bases matching TRBD1. CDR3 size: 15 residues. V lost 6 bases and J lost 3; bases outside the gene matches: 7. CDR1 KGHSH and CDR2 LQKENI come from the germline V gene. In DNA, the CDR3 is TGTGCCAGCTCCCTCAACAGGGGGAACAATCAGCCCCAGCATTTT. It translates to CASSLNRGNNQPQHF. Full variable domain (outside the CDR3, taken from reference TRBV18 and TRBJ1-5): NAGVMQNPRHLVRRRGQEARLRCSPMKGHSHVYWYRQLPEEGLKFMVYLQKENIIDESGMPKERFSAEFPKEGPSILRIQQVVRGDSAAYFCASSLNRGNNQPQHFGDGTRLSIL.

The chain combines TRBV7-7 with TRBJ2-3; 9 nucleotides match TRBD2. After removal of 1 base from V and 3 bases from J, the junction contained 5 bases not matched to a gene. The germline V gene has CDR1 SSHAT and CDR2 FNYEAQ (reference sequence). The CDR3 covers 16 residues. The CDR3 DNA reads as TGTGCCAGCAGCTTAGGACGCGGGGGGGCGACAGATACGCAGTATTTT. Translated, it gives CASSLGRGGATDTQYF.

The chain carries TRBV6-6 and TRBJ2-3, with D possibly matching TRBD2 (6 bases). The CDR3 runs to 15 residues. From germline, CDR1 is MNHNY and CDR2 SVGAGI (reference sequence). V gave up 6 bases and J gave up 3 bases, with 16 bases separating them. Here the CDR3 DNA reads TGTGCCAGCAGGGTCGGAGGGTTCGAGACAGATACGCAGTATTTT. Protein sequence: CASRVGGFETDTQYF.

The chain links TRBV5-4 to TRBJ2-4; D possibly corresponds to TRBD2 (5 bases). This CDR3 contains 15 residues. V was cut by 1 base and J by 6 bases, with 14 bases left in between. The germline V gene has CDR1 SGHNT and CDR2 YYREEE (reference sequence). CDR3 in DNA: TGTGCCAGCAGCTTGTTAGGAGGATTAGGAAACATTCAGTACTTC. Its protein product is CASSLLGGLGNIQYF.

The chain has TRBV7-8 and TRBJ2-1; the match to TRBD2 covers 7 bases. The V and J ends lost 2 bases and 6 bases, in that order; junction bases with no gene match: 7. The CDR3 totals 15 residues. Germline V gene data show CDR1 as SGHVS and CDR2 as FQNEAQ. In DNA form, the CDR3 reads TGTGCCAGCAGCTTACAAAGCGGGAAAGGCAATGAGCAGTTCTTC. Amino acids: CASSLQSGKGNEQFF.

V gene TRBV9 combines with J gene TRBJ2-3; TRBD2 matches at 10 bases. The ends lost 0 bases at V and 1 base at J; junction bases unmatched: 8. Germline loops: CDR1 SGDLS, CDR2 YYNGEE. This CDR3 has 18 residues. CDR3 region: CASSVATKRGGGTDTQYF. In DNA form, the CDR3 reads TGTGCCAGCAGCGTAGCTACAAAGCGGGGGGGAGGCACAGATACGCAGTATTTT.

The gene calls are TRBV5-6 and TRBJ1-1; D is undetermined. The germline gives CDR1 SGHDT, CDR2 YYEEEE. CDR3 length equals 14 residues. Trimming removed 2 bases from V and 4 bases from J, with 12 bases in between. The CDR3 DNA sequence: TGTGCCAGCAGCTTTGGCAGAGGAAGCACTGAAGCTTTCTTT. This codes for CASSFGRGSTEAFF.

V usage is TRBV19 and J usage is TRBJ2-6, with D hard to call. The CDR3 loop spans 15 amino acids. V lost 5 bases to trimming and J lost 0 bases, with 8 bases between them. Germline assignment: CDR1 LNHDA and CDR2 SQIVND (reference sequence). The CDR3 is CASSLVRSGANVLTF. CDR3 bases: TGTGCCAGTAGTCTTGTTCGCTCTGGGGCCAACGTCCTGACTTTC.

The chain is built from TRBV21-1 and TRBJ2-1; whether TRBD1, the table's D call, matches the DNA was not checked. TRBV21-1 is recorded as a pseudogene. The CDR3 sequence is 14 residues long. Written as DNA, the CDR3 is TGTGCCAGCAACCCCGGAACAGGGGACAATGAGCAGTTCTTC. The encoded protein is CASNPGTGDNEQFF.

V gene TRBV5-5 combines with J gene TRBJ1-2; 10 bases agree with TRBD1. CDR1 is SGHKS and CDR2 is YYEKEE in the germline V gene (reference sequence). V dropped 4 bases and J dropped 8; count of bases not matched to a gene: 5. The length of the CDR3 is 13 residues. The CDR3 is CASSPLGQGGYTF. The CDR3 coding sequence is TGTGCCAGCAGCCCCTTGGGACAGGGGGGCTACACCTTC.

This rearrangement joins TRBV29-1 to TRBJ1-2; 9 bases are a match to TRBD1. The germline gives CDR1 SQVTM, CDR2 ANQGSEA. The CDR3 spans 15 residues. With V trimmed by 4 bases and J by 6 bases, 12 bases remained unmatched. The CDR3 is CSVAPGTGPGDGYTF. DNA of the CDR3: TGCAGCGTTGCCCCCGGGACAGGGCCCGGGGATGGCTACACCTTC.

This clone showed up just a few times. The chain employs TRBV6-5 and TRBJ2-7; D is possibly TRBD2 (6 bases). V was shortened by 6 bases and J by 5 bases, with 14 bases between the two germline ends. The CDR3 has 13 amino acids. Per the germline V gene, CDR1 is MNHEY and CDR2 is SVGAGI. The CDR3 coding sequence is TGTGCCAGCAGCGCCCGGGGGTACGACGAGCAGTACTTC. Amino acids: CASSARGYDEQYF.

The V and J genes are TRBV28 and TRBJ2-7; D is uncertain. V was cut by 6 bases and J by 3 bases, with 3 bases left in between. The CDR3 is 10 amino acids. The germline V gene encodes CDR1 MDHEN and CDR2 SYDVKM. The CDR3 nucleotides are TGTGCCAGCAGCCTCTACGAGCAGTACTTC. Translation: CASSLYEQYF.

V usage is TRBV4-2 and J usage is TRBJ2-3; 7 bases map to TRBD2. The CDR3 extends over 17 amino acids. Germline V lookup: CDR1 LGHNA, CDR2 YNFKEQ. The J segment lost 1 base and the V segment lost 0 bases, leaving 7 bases of the junction unmatched. CDR3 sequence: CASSQEGGLAGTDTQYF. The CDR3, as DNA: TGTGCCAGCAGCCAAGAAGGTGGGCTAGCGGGCACAGATACGCAGTATTTT.

The V call is TRBV28, the J call TRBJ2-7, with 14 bases matching TRBD2. The germline V gene has CDR1 MDHEN and CDR2 SYDVKM. With V trimmed by 4 bases and J by 6 bases, 5 bases remained unmatched. The CDR3 length is 15 residues. CDR3 sequence: CASSSGTSGRSEQYF. The CDR3 DNA follows: TGTGCCAGCAGTTCCGGGACTAGCGGGAGATCCGAGCAGTACTTC. The whole variable domain, remainder taken from reference TRBV28 and TRBJ2-7, is DVKVTQSSRYLVKRTGEKVFLECVQDMDHENMFWYRQDPGLGLRLIYFSYDVKMKEKGDIPEGYSVSREKKERFSLILESASTNQTSMYLCASSSGTSGRSEQYFGPGTRLTVT.